Given below is one TCR beta chain in context. No antigen is known for it. The germline V gene encodes CDR1 DFQATT and CDR2 SNEGSKA (reference sequence). CDR3 length: 15 residues. Trimming pared 0 bases from V and 5 bases from J, leaving 16 bases between. TCRdb re-derived calls from the reads in MiXCR, one entry per CDR3 protein. The sample lists some 700,000 distinct CDR3 sequences, roughly 30% occurring once. This sample was taken from a study of T cell repertoires in cytomegalovirus infection. Study details: Recently described HLA-C-restricted plus well-studied HLA-B-restricted CMV epitopes were used. Public TCR beta signatures were indicative of both CMV infection and a matching HLA type.

Study outcomes and limitations: The study found HLA-C-restricted CMV-specific TCR beta clonotypes dominating the ex vivo response. There were carriers of CMV plus the relevant HLA, and cumulative public TCR beta family frequency identified them.

The source was cultured PBMCs, collected from culture after CMV antigen stimulation. This sequence originates from a human donor in good health (CMV status not recorded). Some clones in this sample may be carry-over from other donors' samples. The chain joins TRBV20-1 to TRBJ2-5; possible D gene TRBD2, 6 bases. CDR3 in DNA: TGCAGTGCTAGAGAGGACGGGACTCCCTGGGAGACCCAGTACTTC. Amino acids: CSAREDGTPWETQYF.